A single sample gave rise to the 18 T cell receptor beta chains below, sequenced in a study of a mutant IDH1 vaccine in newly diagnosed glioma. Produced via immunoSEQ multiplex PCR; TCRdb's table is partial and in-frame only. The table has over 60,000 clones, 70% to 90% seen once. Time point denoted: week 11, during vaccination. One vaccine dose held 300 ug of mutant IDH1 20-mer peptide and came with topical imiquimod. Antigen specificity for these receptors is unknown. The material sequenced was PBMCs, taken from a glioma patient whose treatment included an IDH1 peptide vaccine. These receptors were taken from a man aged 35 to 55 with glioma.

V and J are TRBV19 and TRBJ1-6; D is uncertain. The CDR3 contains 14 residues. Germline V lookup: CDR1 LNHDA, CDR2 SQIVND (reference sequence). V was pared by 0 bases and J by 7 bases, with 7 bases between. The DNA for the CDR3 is TGTGCCAGTAGTATAGAGCTGTGGAATTCACCCCTCCACTTT. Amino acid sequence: CASSIELWNSPLHF.

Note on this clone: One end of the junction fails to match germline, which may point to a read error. CDR3 protein: CASSADSHNEQFF. The CDR3 DNA is TGTGCCAGCAGTGCGGACTCCCACAATGAGCAGTTCTTC. This chain joins TRBV6-4 and TRBJ2-1, with D possibly matching TRBD2 (5 bases). The CDR3 sequence is 13 residues long. Germline V lookup: CDR1 MRHNA, CDR2 SNTAGT.

CDR3 sequence: CASSFGLNTEAFF. DNA of the CDR3: TGTGCCAGCAGCTTCGGACTGAACACTGAAGCTTTCTTT. The chain combines TRBV7-6 with TRBJ1-1; the D is unclear. Trimming removed 3 bases from V and 0 bases from J, with 5 bases in between. Germline values: CDR1 SGHVS, CDR2 FNYEAQ. The CDR3 covers 13 residues.

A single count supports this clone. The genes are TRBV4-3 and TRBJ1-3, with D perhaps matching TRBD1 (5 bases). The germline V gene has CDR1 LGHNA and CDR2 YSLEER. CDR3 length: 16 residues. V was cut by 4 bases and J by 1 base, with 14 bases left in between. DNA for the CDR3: TGCGCCAGCAGCCGAGCCCCACAGGTTTCTGGAAACACCATATATTTT. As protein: CASSRAPQVSGNTIYF.

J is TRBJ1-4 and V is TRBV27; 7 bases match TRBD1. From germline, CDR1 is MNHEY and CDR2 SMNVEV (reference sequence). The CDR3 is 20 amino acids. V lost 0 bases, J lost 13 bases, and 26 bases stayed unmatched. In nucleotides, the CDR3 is TGTGCCAGCAGTTTATCGGATAAGGGTCAGGGGGGTACCGTCGTAATCTTACTGTTTTTT. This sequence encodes CASSLSDKGQGGTVVILLFF.

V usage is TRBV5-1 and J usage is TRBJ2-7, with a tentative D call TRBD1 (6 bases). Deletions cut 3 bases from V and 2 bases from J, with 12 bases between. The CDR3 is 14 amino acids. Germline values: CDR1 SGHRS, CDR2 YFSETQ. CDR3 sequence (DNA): TGCGCCAGCAGCTCCACAGGGACGGCCTACGAGCAGTACTTC. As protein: CASSSTGTAYEQYF. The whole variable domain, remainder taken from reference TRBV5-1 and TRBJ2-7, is KAGVTQTPRYLIKTRGQQVTLSCSPISGHRSVSWYQQTPGQGLQFLFEYFSETQRNKGNFPGRFSGRQFSNSRSEMNVSTLELGDSALYLCASSSTGTAYEQYFGPGTRLTVT.

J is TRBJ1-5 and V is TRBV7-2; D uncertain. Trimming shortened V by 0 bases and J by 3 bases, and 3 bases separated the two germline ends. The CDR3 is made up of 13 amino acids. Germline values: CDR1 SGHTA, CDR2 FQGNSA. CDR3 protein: CASSLAANQPQHF. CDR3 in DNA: TGTGCCAGCAGCTTAGCGGCCAATCAGCCCCAGCATTTT.

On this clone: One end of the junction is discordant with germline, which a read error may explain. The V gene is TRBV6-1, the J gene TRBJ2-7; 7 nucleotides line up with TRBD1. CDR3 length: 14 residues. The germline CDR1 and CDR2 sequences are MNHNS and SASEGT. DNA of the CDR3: TGTGCCAGCAGTGAAGACAGGGGCCACATCTACGGGTGTTTC. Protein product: CASSEDRGHIYGCF.

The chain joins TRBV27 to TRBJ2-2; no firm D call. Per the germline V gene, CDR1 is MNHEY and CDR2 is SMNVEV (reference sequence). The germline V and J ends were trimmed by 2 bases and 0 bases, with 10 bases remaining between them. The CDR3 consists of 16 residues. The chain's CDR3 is CASSLVGFANTGELFF. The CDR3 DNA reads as TGTGCCAGCAGTTTAGTAGGGTTCGCGAACACCGGGGAGCTGTTTTTT.

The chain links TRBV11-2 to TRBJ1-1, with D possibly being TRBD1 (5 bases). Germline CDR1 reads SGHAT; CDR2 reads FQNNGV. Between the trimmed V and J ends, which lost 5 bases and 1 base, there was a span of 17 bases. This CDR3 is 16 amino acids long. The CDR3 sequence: CASSPRAGEANTEAFF. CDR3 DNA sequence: TGTGCCAGCAGCCCGCGGGCGGGGGAGGCGAACACTGAAGCTTTCTTT.

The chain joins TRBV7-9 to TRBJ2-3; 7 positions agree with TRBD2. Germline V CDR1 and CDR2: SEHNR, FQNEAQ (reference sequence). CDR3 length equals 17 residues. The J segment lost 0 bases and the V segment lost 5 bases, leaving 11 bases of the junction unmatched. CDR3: CASSPRRLGGSTDTQYF. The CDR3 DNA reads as TGTGCCAGCAGCCCCCGGAGGTTGGGGGGGAGCACAGATACGCAGTATTTT.

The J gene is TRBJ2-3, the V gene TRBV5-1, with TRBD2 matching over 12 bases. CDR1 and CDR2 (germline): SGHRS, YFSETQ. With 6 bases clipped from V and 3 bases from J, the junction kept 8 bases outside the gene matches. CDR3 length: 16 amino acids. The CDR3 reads CASKKETSGGTDTQYF. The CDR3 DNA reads TGCGCCAGCAAGAAAGAGACTAGCGGGGGAACAGATACGCAGTATTTT.

CDR3 region: CASSSTRGGLRRYYTF. CDR3 nucleotide sequence: TGTGCCAGCAGCTCAACAAGGGGGGGACTCAGACGGTACTACACCTTC. This rearrangement joins TRBV11-2 to TRBJ1-2, with D possibly TRBD1 on 6 matching bases. Germline CDR1 SGHAT, CDR2 FQNNGV. Trimming left V 4 bases short and J 10 bases short, with 25 bases between. There are 16 residues in the CDR3.

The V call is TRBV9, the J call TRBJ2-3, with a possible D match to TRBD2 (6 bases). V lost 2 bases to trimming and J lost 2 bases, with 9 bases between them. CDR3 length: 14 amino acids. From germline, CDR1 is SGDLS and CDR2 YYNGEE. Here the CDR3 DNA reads TGTGCCAGCAGCGTGGGACTTTTCACAGATACGCAGTATTTT. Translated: CASSVGLFTDTQYF.

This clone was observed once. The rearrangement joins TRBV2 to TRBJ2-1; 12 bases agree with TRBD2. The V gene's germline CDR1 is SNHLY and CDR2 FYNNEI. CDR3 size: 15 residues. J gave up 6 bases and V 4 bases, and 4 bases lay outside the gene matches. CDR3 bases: TGTGCCAGCAGTGTAAGACTAGCGGGGGTCAATGAGCAGTTCTTC. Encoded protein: CASSVRLAGVNEQFF.

CDR3 coding DNA: TGCGCCAGCAGCCAAGACCTGGGCACAGGGGGCAATGAGCAGTTCTTC. The encoded protein is CASSQDLGTGGNEQFF. V gene TRBV4-3 combines with J gene TRBJ2-1; 8 positions agree with TRBD1. V gave up 0 bases and J gave up 6 bases; unmatched junction bases: 7. CDR1 is LGHNA and CDR2 is YSLEER in the germline V gene. This CDR3 has 16 amino acids.

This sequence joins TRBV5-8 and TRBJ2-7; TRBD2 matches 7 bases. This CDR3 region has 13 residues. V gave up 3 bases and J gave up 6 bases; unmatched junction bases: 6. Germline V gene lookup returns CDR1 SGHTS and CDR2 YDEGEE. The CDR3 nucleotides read TGTGCCAGCAGCTCTTATAGGACTAGCGAGCAGTACGTC. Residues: CASSSYRTSEQYV.

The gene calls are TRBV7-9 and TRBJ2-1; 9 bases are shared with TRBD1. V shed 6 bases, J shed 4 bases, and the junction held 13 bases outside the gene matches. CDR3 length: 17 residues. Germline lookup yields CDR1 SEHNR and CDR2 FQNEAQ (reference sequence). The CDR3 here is CASRSPNGQGNYNEQFF. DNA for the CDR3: TGTGCCAGCAGATCTCCTAATGGACAGGGGAATTACAATGAGCAGTTCTTC.